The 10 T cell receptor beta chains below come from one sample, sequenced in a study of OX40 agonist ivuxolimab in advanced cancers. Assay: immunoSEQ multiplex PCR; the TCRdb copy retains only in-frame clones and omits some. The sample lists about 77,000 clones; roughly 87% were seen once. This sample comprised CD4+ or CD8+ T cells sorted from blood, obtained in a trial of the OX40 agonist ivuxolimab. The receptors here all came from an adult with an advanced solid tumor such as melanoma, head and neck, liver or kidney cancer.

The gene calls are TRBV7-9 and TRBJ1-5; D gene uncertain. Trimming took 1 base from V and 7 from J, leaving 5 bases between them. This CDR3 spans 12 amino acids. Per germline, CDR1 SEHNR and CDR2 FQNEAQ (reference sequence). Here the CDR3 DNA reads TGTGCCAGCAGCTTAGACTACCAGCCCCAGCATTTT. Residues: CASSLDYQPQHF.

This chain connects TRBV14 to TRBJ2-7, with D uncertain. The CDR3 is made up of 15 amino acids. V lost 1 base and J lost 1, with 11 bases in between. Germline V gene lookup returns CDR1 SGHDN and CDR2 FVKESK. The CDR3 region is CASSQGRMGSYEQYF. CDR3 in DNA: TGTGCCAGCAGCCAAGGTAGGATGGGATCCTACGAGCAGTACTTC.

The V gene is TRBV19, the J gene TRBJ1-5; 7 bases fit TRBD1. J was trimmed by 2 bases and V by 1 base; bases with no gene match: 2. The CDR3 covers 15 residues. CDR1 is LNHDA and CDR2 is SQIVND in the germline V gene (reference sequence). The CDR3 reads CASSIGDSRNQPQHF. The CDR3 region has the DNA TGTGCCAGTAGTATAGGGGACAGCCGCAATCAGCCCCAGCATTTT.

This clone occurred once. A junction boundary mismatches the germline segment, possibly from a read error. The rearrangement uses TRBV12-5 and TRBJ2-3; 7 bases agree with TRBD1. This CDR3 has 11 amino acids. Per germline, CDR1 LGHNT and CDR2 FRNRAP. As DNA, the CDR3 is TGTGCTAGTGGTACTGACACCCGGGACAGTTTT. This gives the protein CASGTDTRDSF.

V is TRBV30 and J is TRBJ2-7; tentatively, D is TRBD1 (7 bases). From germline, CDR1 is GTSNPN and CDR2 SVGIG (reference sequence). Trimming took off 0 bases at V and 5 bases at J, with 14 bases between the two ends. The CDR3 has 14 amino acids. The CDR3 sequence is CAWSVWRGQNEQYF. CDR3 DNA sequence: TGTGCCTGGAGTGTTTGGAGGGGGCAGAACGAGCAGTACTTC.

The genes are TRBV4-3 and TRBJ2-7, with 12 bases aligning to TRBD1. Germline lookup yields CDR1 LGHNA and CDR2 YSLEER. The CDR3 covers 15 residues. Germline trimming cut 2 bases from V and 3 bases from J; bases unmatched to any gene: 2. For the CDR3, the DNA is TGCGCCAGCAGCCAACGGGACAGGGGGCTCTACGAGCAGTACTTC. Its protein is CASSQRDRGLYEQYF.

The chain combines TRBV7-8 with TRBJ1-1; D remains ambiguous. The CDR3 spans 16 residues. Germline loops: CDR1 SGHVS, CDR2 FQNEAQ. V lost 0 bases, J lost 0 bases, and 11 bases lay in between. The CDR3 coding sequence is TGTGCCAGCAGCTTAGCCGGCGACCTAATGAACACTGAAGCTTTCTTT. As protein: CASSLAGDLMNTEAFF.

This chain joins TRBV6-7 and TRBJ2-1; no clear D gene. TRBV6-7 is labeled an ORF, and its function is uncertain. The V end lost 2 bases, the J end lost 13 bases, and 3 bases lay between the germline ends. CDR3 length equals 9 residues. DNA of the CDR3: TGTGCCAGCAGTTACGGACAGTTCTTC. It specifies CASSYGQFF.

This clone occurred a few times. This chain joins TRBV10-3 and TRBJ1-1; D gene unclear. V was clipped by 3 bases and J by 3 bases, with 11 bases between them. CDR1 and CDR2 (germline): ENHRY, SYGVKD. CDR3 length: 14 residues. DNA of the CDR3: TGTGCCATCAGTGAATGGGTCGGGGACACTGAAGCTTTCTTT. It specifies CAISEWVGDTEAFF.

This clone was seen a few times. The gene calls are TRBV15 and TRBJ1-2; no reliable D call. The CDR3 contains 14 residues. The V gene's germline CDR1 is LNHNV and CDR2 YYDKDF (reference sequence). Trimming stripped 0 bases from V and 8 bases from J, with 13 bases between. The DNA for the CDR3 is TGTGCCACCAGCAGAGATAACCTGCGGGCGGGCTACACCTTC. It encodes CATSRDNLRAGYTF.